These T cell receptor beta chains were read from a single sample in a study of STAT3 mutations in large granular lymphocyte leukemia. This table comes from immunoSEQ multiplex PCR, and its TCRdb copy is limited to in-frame clones, with some not included. Here the sample spans about 40,000 clones, about 88% being singletons. The sequenced sample was PBMCs. All receptors derive from a human donor with T large granular lymphocyte leukemia. Some clones in this sample may be carry-over from other donors' samples. Both conserved end residues are part of each CDR3.

TRBJ2-3 | 9 | TRBV20-1 | CSAREAQYF
TRBJ1-4 | 14 | TRBV5-1 | CASSPTGFNEKLFF
TRBJ1-2 | 16 | TRBV4-3 | CASSQDPGQGGYGYTF
TRBJ2-3 | 15 | TRBV6-1 | CASSGLAGGPDTQYF
TRBJ2-4 | 13 | TRBV4-1 | CASSQDRENIQYF
TRBJ2-1 | 16 | TRBV7-9 | CASSLAAPGAYNEQFF
TRBJ2-1 | 15 | TRBV11-3 | CASSSGTSGRNEQFF
TRBJ1-1 | 12 | TRBV5-1 | CASSFGGTEAFF
TRBJ2-1 | 11 | TRBV7-8 | CASSLTDEQFF
TRBJ1-2 | 16 | TRBV14 | CASSHGTGITNYGYTF
TRBJ1-3 | 14 | TRBV2 | CASSPQGPGNTIYF
TRBJ2-7 | 18 | TRBV5-1 | CASSARTSGVASSYEQYF
TRBJ1-6 | 15 | TRBV5-1 | CASSQDRGEYSPLHF
TRBJ2-5 | 13 | TRBV5-6 | CASSLGGKETQYF
TRBJ2-5 | 14 | TRBV5-1 | CASSLSGQGETQYF
TRBJ1-2 | 13 | TRBV6-5 | CASSYTGIYGYTF
TRBJ2-1 | 11 | TRBV6-5 | CASRYYNEQFF
TRBJ2-5 | 15 | TRBV6-1 | CASSEGTQGGETQYF
TRBJ2-2 | 16 | TRBV18 | CASSPQQGRNTGELFF
TRBJ2-7 | 14 | TRBV2 | CASRVQGTSYEQYF
TRBJ2-7 | 15 | TRBV10-3 | CAISDPGQGSYEQYF
TRBJ2-5 | 15 | TRBV5-6 | CASSLKRGGQETQYF
TRBJ1-5 | 14 | TRBV28 | CASSFGQGHQPQHF
TRBJ2-5 | 13 | TRBV7-9 | CASSLARAETQYF
TRBJ2-3 | 14 | TRBV6-4 | CASSDGGATDTQYF
TRBJ1-2 | 15 | TRBV4-1 | CASSQVSQLNYGYTF
TRBJ1-1 | 14 | TRBV28 | CASSPPDRPPEAFF
TRBJ1-2 | 15 | TRBV29-1 | CSVAGTRRRSYGYTF
TRBJ1-2 | 14 | TRBV7-2 | CASSLGGSSYGYTF
TRBJ1-2 | 14 | TRBV7-2 | CASSLAGFGYGYTF
TRBJ2-5 | 15 | TRBV18 | CASSPAIRGGETQYF
TRBJ2-1 | 12 | TRBV5-4 | CASSLVRDEQFF
TRBJ1-1 | 13 | TRBV29-1 | CSVQQGVNTEAFF
TRBJ1-2 | 13 | TRBV6-5 | CASSYRQNYGYTF
TRBJ1-6 | 14 | TRBV5-5 | CASSFHRVNSPLHF
TRBJ2-3 | 17 | TRBV7-2 | CAGARFPGQGLTDTQYF
TRBJ2-2 | 17 | TRBV28 | CASSLPGQATNTGELFF